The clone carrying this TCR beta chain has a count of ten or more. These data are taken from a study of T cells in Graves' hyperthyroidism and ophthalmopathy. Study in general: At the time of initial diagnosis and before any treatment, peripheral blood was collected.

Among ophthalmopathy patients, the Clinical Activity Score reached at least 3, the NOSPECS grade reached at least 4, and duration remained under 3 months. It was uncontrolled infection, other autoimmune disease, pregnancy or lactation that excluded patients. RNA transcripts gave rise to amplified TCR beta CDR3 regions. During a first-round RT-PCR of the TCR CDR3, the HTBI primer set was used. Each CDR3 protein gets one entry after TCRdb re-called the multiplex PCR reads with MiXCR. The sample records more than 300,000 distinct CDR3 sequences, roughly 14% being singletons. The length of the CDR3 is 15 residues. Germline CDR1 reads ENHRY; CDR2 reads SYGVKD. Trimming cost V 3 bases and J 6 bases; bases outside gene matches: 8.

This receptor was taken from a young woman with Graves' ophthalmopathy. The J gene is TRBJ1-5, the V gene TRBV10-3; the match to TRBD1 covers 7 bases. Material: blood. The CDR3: CAISDLEGAGQPQHF. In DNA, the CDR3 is TGTGCCATCAGTGACCTGGAGGGGGCCGGTCAGCCCCAGCATTTT.